A single sample is the source of the 13 T cell receptor beta chains below, sequenced in a study of T cells in Graves' hyperthyroidism and ophthalmopathy (dated by TCRdb to between 2018 and 2020). Libraries were constructed by multiplex PCR. Instrument on record: Illumina HiSeq 2000. The TCR beta CDR3 regions were amplified from the RNA transcripts. The TCR CDR3 was subjected to a first round of RT-PCR using the HTBI primer set and the Qiagen OneStep RT-PCR kit. TCRdb took the public reads, trimmed them with fastp at Q25, ran MiXCR for clone calling and kept in-frame beta chains. Rows with one shared CDR3 protein collapse into an entry with the most common genes and DNA. The sample includes roughly 570,000 distinct CDR3 sequences, with approximately 15% observed a single time. The ten biggest clones cover approximately 7.4% of the sample. The source material was blood. All receptors derive from a woman aged 30 to 39 with Graves' hyperthyroidism.

This clonotype came up a few times. V is TRBV28 and J is TRBJ2-3; 10 bases match TRBD2. This CDR3 comprises 16 residues. The germline gives CDR1 MDHEN, CDR2 SYDVKM. Unmatched junction bases numbered 5, after V lost 0 bases and J lost 5 bases. The CDR3 DNA reads TGTGCCAGCAGTTTATGGAGCGGGAGGGCTGAAGATACGCAGTATTTT. As protein: CASSLWSGRAEDTQYF.

This clonotype was recorded at least ten times. The chain is built from TRBV24-1 and TRBJ1-2; D unclear. The V end lost 3 bases, the J end lost 1 base, and 11 bases lay between the germline ends. The CDR3 contains 15 residues. Per germline, CDR1 KGHDR and CDR2 SFDVKD. The chain's CDR3 is CATSDSRLNNYGYTF. Written as DNA, the CDR3 is TGTGCCACCAGTGATAGCCGACTCAATAACTATGGCTACACCTTC.

The J gene is TRBJ1-1, the V gene TRBV12-3 or TRBV12-4; D may be TRBD1 (5 bases). Trimming left V 2 bases short and J 6 bases short, with 22 bases between. The CDR3 extends over 17 amino acids. The chain's CDR3 is CASSLTGAAFVRPEAFF. DNA of the CDR3: TGTGCCAGCAGTTTAACCGGGGCCGCTTTTGTGCGACCTGAAGCTTTCTTT.

This clonotype appeared many times. The chain links TRBV28 to TRBJ2-3, with TRBD2 identical over 10 bases. Germline V gene sequence: CDR1 MDHEN, CDR2 SYDVKM. The length of the CDR3 is 19 residues. Unmatched junction bases numbered 20, after V lost 6 bases and J lost 5 bases. The CDR3: CASSPPVGLAGEGGDTQYF. In nucleotides, the CDR3 is TGTGCCAGCAGCCCCCCGGTAGGGCTAGCGGGAGAGGGGGGAGATACGCAGTATTTT. Drawing the rest from reference TRBV28 and TRBJ2-3, the complete variable domain is DVKVTQSSRYLVKRTGEKVFLECVQDMDHENMFWYRQDPGLGLRLIYFSYDVKMKEKGDIPEGYSVSREKKERFSLILESASTNQTSMYLCASSPPVGLAGEGGDTQYFGPGTRLTVL.

The sample holds a few counts of this clonotype. The chain carries TRBV4-1 and TRBJ2-3, with 14 bases that match TRBD2. Germline-derived CDR1 and CDR2 are MGHRA and YSYEKL. Trimming took 8 bases from V and 1 from J; bases not matched to a gene: 8. The CDR3 runs 17 residues. The CDR3 here is CASRGLAGDLGTDTQYF. DNA for the CDR3: TGCGCCAGCCGGGGACTAGCGGGAGACCTTGGCACAGATACGCAGTATTTT.

The table lists this clonotype with many counts. CDR3 in amino acids: CASKPGQANTGELFF. DNA for the CDR3: TGTGCCAGTAAGCCGGGACAGGCTAACACCGGGGAGCTGTTTTTT. V gene TRBV19 combines with J gene TRBJ2-2, with 8 bases lining up with TRBD1. V lost 7 bases to trimming and J lost 2 bases; unmatched junction nucleotides: 6. This CDR3 has 15 amino acids. Germline V gene sequence: CDR1 LNHDA, CDR2 SQIVND (reference sequence).

The chain joins TRBV9 to TRBJ2-2; TRBD1 aligns across 7 bases. Germline values: CDR1 SGDLS, CDR2 YYNGEE. The junction had 9 bases not matched to a gene; V was cut back by 2 bases and J by 2 bases. This CDR3 spans 17 amino acids. The CDR3 nucleotides read TGTGCCAGCAGCGTCGCACCCGGGACAGCAAACACCGGGGAGCTGTTTTTT. Translated, it gives CASSVAPGTANTGELFF.

This clonotype was seen ten or more times. At one end, the junction sequence differs from germline, possibly due to a read error. The V gene is TRBV7-7, the J gene TRBJ2-7; D is perhaps TRBD2 (5 bases). The CDR3 totals 14 residues. Germline V gene data show CDR1 as SSHAT and CDR2 as FNYEAQ (reference sequence). CDR3 loop: CASSSQLGSGEQYF. CDR3 in DNA: TGTGCTAGCAGCTCCCAACTGGGGAGTGGTGAGCAGTACTTC.

The chain employs TRBV9 and TRBJ1-5; D remains ambiguous. This CDR3 region has 13 residues. V was clipped by 0 bases and J by 5 bases, with 6 bases between them. Germline CDR1 and CDR2: SGDLS and YYNGEE. The CDR3 DNA is TGTGCCAGCAGCGTAGGTACCTATCAGCCCCAGCATTTT. Its protein is CASSVGTYQPQHF.

This clonotype was counted ten times or more. This chain links TRBV7-2 with TRBJ2-7, with D perhaps TRBD1 or TRBD2 (5 bases each). The V end lost 1 base, the J end lost 0 bases, and 7 bases lay between the germline ends. This CDR3 region has 14 residues. In germline, CDR1 is SGHTA, CDR2 FQGNSA. CDR3 loop: CASSLEGSSYEQYF. Written as DNA, the CDR3 is TGTGCCAGCAGCTTAGAGGGGAGCTCCTACGAGCAGTACTTC.

At least ten counts were recorded for this clonotype. This sequence joins TRBV27 and TRBJ1-2; D remains ambiguous. Germline values: CDR1 MNHEY, CDR2 SMNVEV (reference sequence). The V end was cut by 6 bases, the J end by 5 bases, with 19 bases between. The length of the CDR3 is 15 residues. DNA of the CDR3: TGTGCCAGCAGAGTTTTTCTGGACGGAACGTATGGCTACACCTTC. It yields the protein CASRVFLDGTYGYTF.

This clonotype was counted a few times. The chain links TRBV27 to TRBJ1-2; D unclear. The V end lost 10 bases, the J end lost 2 bases, and 17 bases lay between the germline ends. From germline, CDR1 is MNHEY and CDR2 SMNVEV (reference sequence). The CDR3 contains 14 residues. CDR3 sequence: CATKRTGMNYGYTF. CDR3 sequence (DNA): TGTGCCACCAAGCGGACGGGGATGAACTATGGCTACACCTTC.

Many counts were recorded for this clonotype. V usage is TRBV11-2 and J usage is TRBJ2-1; tentative D call: TRBD1 (5 bases). V was pared by 1 base and J by 2 bases, with 15 bases between. CDR3 length: 17 amino acids. Germline CDR1 reads SGHAT; CDR2 reads FQNNGV. Here the CDR3 reads CASSLGGGRAAYNEQFF. The DNA for the CDR3 is TGTGCCAGCAGCTTAGGGGGTGGCAGGGCGGCCTACAATGAGCAGTTCTTC.